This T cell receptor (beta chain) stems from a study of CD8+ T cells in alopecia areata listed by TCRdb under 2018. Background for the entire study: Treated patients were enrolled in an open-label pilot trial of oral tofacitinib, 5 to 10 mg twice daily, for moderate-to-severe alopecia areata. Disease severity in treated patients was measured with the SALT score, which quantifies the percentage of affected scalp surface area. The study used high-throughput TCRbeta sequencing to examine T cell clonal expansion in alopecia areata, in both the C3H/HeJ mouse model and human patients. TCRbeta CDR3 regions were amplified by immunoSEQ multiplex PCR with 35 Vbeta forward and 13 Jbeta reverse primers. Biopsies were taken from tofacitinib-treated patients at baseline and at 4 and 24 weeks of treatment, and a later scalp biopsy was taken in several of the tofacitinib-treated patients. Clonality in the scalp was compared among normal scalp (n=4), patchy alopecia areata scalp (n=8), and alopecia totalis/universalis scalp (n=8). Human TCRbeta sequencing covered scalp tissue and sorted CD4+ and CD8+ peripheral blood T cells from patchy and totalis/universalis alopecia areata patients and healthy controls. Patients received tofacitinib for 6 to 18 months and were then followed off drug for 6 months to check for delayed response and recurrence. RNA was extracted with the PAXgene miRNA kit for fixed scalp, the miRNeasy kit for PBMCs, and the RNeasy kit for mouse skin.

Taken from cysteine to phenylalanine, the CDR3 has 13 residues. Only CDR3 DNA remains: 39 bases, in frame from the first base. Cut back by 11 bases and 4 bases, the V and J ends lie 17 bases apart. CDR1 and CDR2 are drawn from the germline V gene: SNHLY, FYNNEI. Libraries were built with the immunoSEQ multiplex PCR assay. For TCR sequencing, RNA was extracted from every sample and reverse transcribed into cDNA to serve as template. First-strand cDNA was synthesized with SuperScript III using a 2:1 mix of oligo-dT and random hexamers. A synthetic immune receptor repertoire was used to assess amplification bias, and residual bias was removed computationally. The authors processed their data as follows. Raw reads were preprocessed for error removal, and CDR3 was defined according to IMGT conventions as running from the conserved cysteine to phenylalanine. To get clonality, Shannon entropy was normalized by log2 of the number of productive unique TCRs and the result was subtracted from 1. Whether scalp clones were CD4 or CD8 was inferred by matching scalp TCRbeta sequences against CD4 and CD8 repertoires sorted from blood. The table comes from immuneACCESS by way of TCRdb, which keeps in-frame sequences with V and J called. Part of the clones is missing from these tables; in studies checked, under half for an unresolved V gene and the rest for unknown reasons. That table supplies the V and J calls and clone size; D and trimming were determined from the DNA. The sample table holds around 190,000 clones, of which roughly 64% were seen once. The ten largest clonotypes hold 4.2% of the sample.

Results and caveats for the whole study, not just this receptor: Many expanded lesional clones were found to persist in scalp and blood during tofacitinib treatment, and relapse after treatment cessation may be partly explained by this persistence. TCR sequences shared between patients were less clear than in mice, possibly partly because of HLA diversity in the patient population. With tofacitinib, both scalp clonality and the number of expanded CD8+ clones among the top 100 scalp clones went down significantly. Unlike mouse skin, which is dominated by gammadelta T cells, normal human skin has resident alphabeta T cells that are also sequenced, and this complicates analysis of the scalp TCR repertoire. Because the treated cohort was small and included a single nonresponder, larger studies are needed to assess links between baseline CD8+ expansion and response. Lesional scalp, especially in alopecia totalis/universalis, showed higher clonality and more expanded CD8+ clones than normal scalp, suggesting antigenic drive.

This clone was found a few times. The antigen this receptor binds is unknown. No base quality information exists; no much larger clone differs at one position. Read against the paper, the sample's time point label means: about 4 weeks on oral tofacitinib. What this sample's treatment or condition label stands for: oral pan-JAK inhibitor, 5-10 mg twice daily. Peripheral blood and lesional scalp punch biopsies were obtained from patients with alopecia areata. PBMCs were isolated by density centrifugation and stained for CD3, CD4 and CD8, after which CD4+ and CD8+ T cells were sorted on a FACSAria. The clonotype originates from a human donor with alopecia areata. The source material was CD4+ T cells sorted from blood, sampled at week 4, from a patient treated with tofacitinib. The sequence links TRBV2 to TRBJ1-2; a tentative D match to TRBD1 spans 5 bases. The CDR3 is CAQGRDGTYGYTF. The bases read TGTGCCCAAGGTCGGGACGGGACCTATGGCTACACCTTC.